The next 10 T cell receptor beta chains were all read from a single sample in a study of shared clonotypes between healthy human individuals. The table came from immunoSEQ multiplex PCR; TCRdb's copy has only in-frame clones and leaves some out. Here the sample spans approximately 320,000 clones, around 86% being singletons. The sample was memory CD8+ T cells sorted from blood. The subset: CD45RO+ cells pooled with CCR7-negative TemRA cells. The source is a man aged 18-30 years in good health.

Concerning this clone: A much bigger clone sits one base away, suggesting this may be a read error. Other DNA sequences from this sample encode an identical CDR3 as well. The chain has TRBV27 and TRBJ1-1; D unresolved. V lost 3 bases and J 5 bases, leaving 4 bases between the germline ends. This CDR3 region has 11 residues. The germline V gene has CDR1 MNHEY and CDR2 SMNVEV (reference sequence). The CDR3 loop is CASSFGTEAFF. In nucleotides, the CDR3 is TGTGCCAGCAGTTTCGGGACTGAAGCTTTCTTT.

The rearrangement links TRBV28 to TRBJ1-1, with 8 bases that match TRBD1. Germline V gene lookup returns CDR1 MDHEN and CDR2 SYDVKM. The CDR3 is 16 residues long. V shed 5 bases and J 1 base; nucleotides not matched to a gene: 9. The CDR3 region is CASSPVEQGENTEAFF. The CDR3 DNA reads as TGTGCCAGCAGTCCGGTCGAACAGGGGGAGAACACTGAAGCTTTCTTT.

This clone was found a few times. This sequence joins TRBV27 and TRBJ2-7; 11 bases align to TRBD1. Germline CDR1 reads MNHEY; CDR2 reads SMNVEV (reference sequence). CDR3 size: 15 residues. V lost 3 bases and J lost 3; bases outside the gene matches: 4. The CDR3 nucleotides read TGTGCCAGCAGTTTTGGGACAGGGGGGATCTACGAGCAGTACTTC. Residues: CASSFGTGGIYEQYF.

The rearrangement links TRBV11-2 to TRBJ1-4; TRBD1 matches 10 bases. Germline loops: CDR1 SGHAT, CDR2 FQNNGV. The CDR3 runs 14 residues. J lost 8 bases, V lost 4 bases, and 4 bases had no gene match. The CDR3 loop reads CASSSRQGAEKLFF. CDR3 DNA: TGTGCCAGCAGCTCCAGACAGGGGGCGGAAAAACTGTTTTTT.

The chain is built from TRBV4-1 and TRBJ2-7; possibly TRBD1 for D (6 bases). This CDR3 comprises 18 residues. V was trimmed by 0 bases and J by 0 bases, leaving 18 bases between them. Germline V lookup: CDR1 MGHRA, CDR2 YSYEKL. CDR3 coding DNA: TGCGCCAGCAGCCAAGATCAAAGGGGTGTCAGGGGCTCCTACGAGCAGTACTTC. This codes for CASSQDQRGVRGSYEQYF.

This chain connects TRBV30 to TRBJ2-7; 10 bases are a match to TRBD2. The germline V gene has CDR1 GTSNPN and CDR2 SVGIG (reference sequence). V lost 2 bases, J lost 3 bases, and 13 bases stayed unmatched. The CDR3 covers 17 residues. CDR3: CAWSLPPVAGGRYEQYF. The CDR3 region has the DNA TGTGCCTGGAGTCTCCCTCCCGTAGCGGGGGGACGCTACGAGCAGTACTTC. Based on the CDR3 plus reference TRBV30 and TRBJ2-7, the full variable domain is SQTIHQWPATLVQPVGSPLSLECTVEGTSNPNLYWYRQAAGRGLQLLFYSVGIGQISSEVPQNLSASRPQDRQFILSSKKLLLSDSGFYLCAWSLPPVAGGRYEQYFGPGTRLTVT.

V is TRBV11-3 and J is TRBJ1-1, with D uncertain. The CDR3 is 13 residues long. Trimming cost V 2 bases and J 1 base, with 5 bases left between them. Germline V gene lookup returns CDR1 SGHNT and CDR2 YENEEA. The DNA for the CDR3 is TGTGCCAGCAGCTTAACCGGGAACACTGAAGCTTTCTTT. This sequence encodes CASSLTGNTEAFF.

This clone has just one count. This chain connects TRBV9 to TRBJ2-1; 9 positions agree with TRBD1. Trimming at V came to 3 bases and at J to 8 bases, leaving 12 bases not matched to a gene. Germline CDR1 reads SGDLS; CDR2 reads YYNGEE. The CDR3 spans 16 residues. This CDR3 is CASSEPGQGERDEQFF. Written as DNA, the CDR3 is TGTGCCAGCAGCGAACCGGGACAGGGTGAGAGAGATGAGCAGTTCTTC. Variable domain in full (rest from reference TRBV9 and TRBJ2-1): DSGVTQTPKHLITATGQRVTLRCSPRSGDLSVYWYQQSLDQGLQFLIQYYNGEERAKGNILERFSAQQFPDLHSELNLSSLELGDSALYFCASSEPGQGERDEQFFGPGTRLTVL.

The V gene is TRBV20-1, the J gene TRBJ1-3; D unresolved. CDR3 size: 9 residues. The germline CDR1 and CDR2 sequences are DFQATT and SNEGSKA (reference sequence). CDR3 sequence (DNA): TGCATTTATGGAAACACCATATATTTT. This codes for CIYGNTIYF.

The J gene is TRBJ2-3, the V gene TRBV7-9; TRBD1 agrees at 7 bases. This CDR3 region has 16 residues. After removal of 5 bases from V and 0 bases from J, the junction contained 8 bases not matched to a gene. CDR1 is SEHNR, CDR2 FQNEAQ, per germline (reference sequence). The CDR3 protein is CASSDGQGESTDTQYF. The CDR3 DNA follows: TGTGCCAGCAGCGATGGGCAGGGGGAGAGCACAGATACGCAGTATTTT.